These T cell receptor beta chains were read from a single sample in a study of glioma-infiltrating T cells. MiXCR, run by TCRdb on the multiplex PCR reads, gives a single entry per CDR3 protein. The sample has 95,000 to 110,000 distinct CDR3 sequences, approximately 28% seen once; the top ten hold 44%. The specimen sequenced was glioma tissue, nonneoplastic brain tissue, or PBMCs (not recorded which). These receptors originate from a human donor with low-grade glioma or glioblastoma, undergoing nonglioma brain surgery, or in good health (not recorded which). The CDR3 runs from the conserved cysteine through the conserved F or W. The D gene is left open where the match is weak.

>TRBD1|15|TRBV28
CASSSGTGDYQPQHF
>TRBD2|16|TRBV5-4
CASSVLTGGDGDTQYF
>NA|15|TRBV20-1
CSAPGRTLSNYGYTF
>NA|15|TRBV6-1
CASSEGGRSYNEQFF
>NA|16|TRBV19
CASSPLRGEGYQPQHF
>NA|15|TRBV30
CAWSPRIGENTEAFF
>NA|12|TRBV12-3/TRBV12-4
CASSFDNYGYTF
>NA|12|TRBV29-1
CSGGQPYNEQFF
>NA|15|TRBV5-4
CASSLNRGLGNGYTF
>NA|15|TRBV7-8
CASSSKQRAVRTQYF
>NA|14|TRBV10-3
CAIRDYRENSPLHF
>TRBD1|16|TRBV7-9
CASSPPPGRGDGGYTF
>NA|12|TRBV19
CASTQGGQPQHF
>TRBD1|16|TRBV28
CASGTGGANSGNTIYF
>NA|16|TRBV27
CASSLLGRANNNEQFF
>TRBD2|14|TRBV6-1
CASRLAGIQETQYF
>NA|13|TRBV29-1
CSVGDRSNEKLFF
>NA|13|TRBV11-2
CASSPDVTYGYTF
>NA|14|TRBV7-6
CASSPWTAIETQYF
>NA|14|TRBV7-3
CASSLTVGSTEAFF
>NA|14|TRBV6-2/TRBV6-3
CASSYSGRPDTQYF
>NA|17|TRBV11-2
CASSHQPTRRGTDTQYF
>TRBD2|15|TRBV19
CASSATSGGFDEQYF
>TRBD1|15|TRBV7-9
CASSQGTGLLDEQFF
>NA|14|TRBV7-9
CASSLEALNTEAFF
>NA|13|TRBV29-1
CSVVGAGSTEAFF
>NA|16|TRBV18
CASSPPTGNPYNEQFF
>NA|16|TRBV4-1
CASSPNSGGSTDTQYF
>TRBD2|16|TRBV20-1
CSATPNGGDGTDTQCF
>NA|15|TRBV4-3
CASSQPEGVGDTQYF
>TRBD1|13|TRBV19
CAIRQGTNQPQHF